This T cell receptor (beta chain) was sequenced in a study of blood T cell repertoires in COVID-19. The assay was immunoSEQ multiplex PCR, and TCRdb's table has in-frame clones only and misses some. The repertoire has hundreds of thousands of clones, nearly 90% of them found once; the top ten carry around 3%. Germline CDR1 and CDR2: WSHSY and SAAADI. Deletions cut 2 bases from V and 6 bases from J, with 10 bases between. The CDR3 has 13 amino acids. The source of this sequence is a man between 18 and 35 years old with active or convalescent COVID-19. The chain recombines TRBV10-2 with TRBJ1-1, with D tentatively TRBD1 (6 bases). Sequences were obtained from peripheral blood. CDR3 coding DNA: TGCGCCAGCAGTGAGACAGGGAGCGCTGAAGCTTTCTTT. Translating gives CASSETGSAEAFF.